Listed below are T cell receptor beta chains from one sample, sequenced in a study of T cell responses to AZD1222 COVID-19 vaccine. Using immunoSEQ multiplex PCR, the repertoire was profiled, and TCRdb retains in-frame clones only, with some absent. The sample has around 150,000 clones, under 95% seen once. The starting material was peripheral blood, obtained on day 0 of AZD1222 vaccination. The receptors were gathered from an adult in good health. CDR3s include the opening cysteine and the closing phenylalanine or tryptophan. A D gene is named only where the DNA matches it firmly. Only part of the rows carry a size: once, few, many, or a class if the clone is expanded.

clone_size d_call j_call v_call cdr3_aa cdr3_nt
. TRBD1 TRBJ2-7 TRBV19 CASRTGQGSSYEQYF TGTGCCAGTAGGACCGGACAGGGAAGCTCCTACGAGCAGTACTTC
. TRBD2 TRBJ2-5 TRBV10-3 CAIGPSGRETQYF TGTGCCATCGGTCCTAGCGGGAGAGAGACCCAGTACTTC
. . TRBJ1-2 TRBV19 CASSETVNYGYTF TGTGCCAGTAGTGAGACAGTTAACTATGGCTACACCTTC
. TRBD1 TRBJ1-4 TRBV28 CASSPTGGSNEKLFF TGTGCCAGCAGTCCGACAGGGGGCTCTAATGAAAAACTGTTTTTT
. . TRBJ2-5 TRBV5-4 CASSLAKGGTQYF TGTGCCAGCAGCTTGGCCAAGGGTGGGACCCAGTACTTC
once . TRBJ2-2 TRBV6-5 CASSPPGLDTGELFF TGTGCCAGCAGCCCCCCGGGGTTAGACACCGGGGAGCTGTTTTTT
. TRBD1 TRBJ2-3 TRBV24-1 CATSEGQGANTQYF TGTGCCACCAGTGAGGGACAGGGGGCAAATACGCAGTATTTT
. . TRBJ1-2 TRBV3-1/TRBV3-2 CASSPGGRTYGYTF TGTGCCAGCAGTCCGGGGGGACGGACGTATGGCTACACCTTC
. TRBD2 TRBJ2-1 TRBV19 CASNSGSYNEQFF TGTGCCAGCAATAGCGGGAGTTACAATGAGCAGTTCTTC
. . TRBJ1-6 TRBV7-8 CASSFTQGLGVRSPLHF TGTGCCAGCAGCTTTACGCAGGGGTTGGGGGTGCGTTCACCCCTCCACTTT
. . TRBJ2-1 TRBV7-8 CASSSNTVLSSYNEQFF TGTGCCAGCAGCTCGAACACAGTCTTAAGCTCCTACAATGAGCAGTTCTTC
. . TRBJ1-2 TRBV6-5 CASSSPEGSYGYTF TGTGCCAGCTCTTCCCCAGAGGGAAGCTATGGCTACACCTTC
. TRBD1 TRBJ2-7 TRBV13 CASSPQGTGGTYEQYF TGTGCCAGCAGCCCCCAGGGGACAGGGGGGACCTACGAGCAGTACTTC
. TRBD1 TRBJ1-1 TRBV6-5 CASSPRQGRSAFF TGTGCCAGCAGTCCGAGACAGGGACGATCAGCTTTCTTT
. . TRBJ2-1 TRBV11-3 CASSSGGLEQFF TGTGCCAGCAGCTCCGGTGGGCTGGAGCAGTTCTTC
. . TRBJ2-7 TRBV18 CASSPSVLSYEQYF TGTGCCAGCTCACCTAGCGTACTATCCTACGAGCAGTACTTC
. . TRBJ2-5 TRBV7-2 CASSPTGTRQETQYF TGTGCCAGCAGCCCGACAGGTACACGCCAAGAGACCCAGTACTTC
. TRBD1 TRBJ2-7 TRBV7-8 CASSQGAGQYF TGTGCCAGCAGCCAGGGGGCCGGGCAGTACTTC
. TRBD1 TRBJ2-7 TRBV11-3 CASSLGTGASYEQYF TGTGCCAGCAGCCTCGGGACAGGGGCCTCCTACGAGCAGTACTTC
few TRBD1 TRBJ1-2 TRBV20-1 CSASSFLDRGYGYTF TGCAGTGCTAGTTCCTTTTTGGACAGGGGCTATGGCTACACCTTC
. . TRBJ1-1 TRBV5-1 CASSLAGRGRNTEAFF TGCGCCAGCAGCTTGGCGGGTCGGGGGCGGAACACTGAAGCTTTCTTT
. TRBD2 TRBJ2-1 TRBV10-3 CAISEFPGLANEQFF TGTGCCATCAGTGAATTCCCGGGACTAGCGAATGAGCAGTTCTTC
. TRBD1 TRBJ1-2 TRBV30 CAWSPLDREKTF TGTGCCTGGAGTCCCCTGGACAGGGAGAAAACCTTC
. . TRBJ2-3 TRBV20-1 CSASRGSDTQYF TGCAGTGCTAGTCGGGGATCCGATACGCAGTATTTT
. TRBD1 TRBJ2-7 TRBV4-1 CASSHLGQGRSEQYF TGCGCCAGCAGCCACCTCGGACAGGGGCGCAGCGAGCAGTACTTC
. . TRBJ2-7 TRBV13 CASSLGRVGGEQYF TGTGCCAGCAGCTTAGGCCGCGTGGGGGGCGAGCAGTACTTC
. . TRBJ1-4 TRBV19 CASSIGTGNEKLFF TGTGCCAGTAGTATCGGGACGGGGAATGAAAAACTGTTTTTT
. . TRBJ1-6 TRBV18 CASSPPPGDSPLHF TGTGCCAGCTCACCACCCCCAGGTGACTCACCCCTCCACTTT
. TRBD2 TRBJ2-5 TRBV19 CASRTAGRGETQYF TGTGCCAGTAGAACAGCGGGAAGAGGGGAGACCCAGTACTTC
once . TRBJ2-7 TRBV27 CASSLGISYEQYF TGTGCCAGCAGTTTAGGGATTTCCTACGAGCAGTACTTC
. TRBD1 TRBJ1-4 TRBV7-2 CASSVHTGGWGDEKLFF TGTGCCAGCAGCGTACATACAGGGGGCTGGGGGGATGAAAAACTGTTTTTT
. . TRBJ2-3 TRBV7-2 CASSSLVIRTDTQYF TGTGCCAGCAGCTCACTAGTCATTCGCACAGATACGCAGTATTTT
once TRBD1 TRBJ1-1 TRBV5-5 CASSLGPGGRNTEAFF TGTGCCAGCAGCTTGGGGCCAGGGGGCCGGAACACTGAAGCTTTCTTT
. . TRBJ1-4 TRBV7-9 CASSPKPRRGATGGEKLFF TGTGCCAGCAGCCCGAAACCTAGGAGGGGGGCGACGGGAGGCGAAAAACTGTTTTTT
. TRBD1 TRBJ1-5 TRBV5-6 CASSLAGGRQPQHF TGTGCCAGCAGTTTGGCAGGGGGCCGGCAGCCCCAGCATTTT
. TRBD1 TRBJ2-7 TRBV19 CASSIGTGSYEQYF TGTGCCAGTAGTATTGGGACAGGCTCCTACGAGCAGTACTTC
. TRBD2 TRBJ2-2 TRBV11-3 CASGLASTANTGELFF TGTGCCAGCGGACTAGCGAGCACCGCGAACACCGGGGAGCTGTTTTTT
. . TRBJ1-2 TRBV7-2 CASSFGSGSYTF TGTGCCAGCAGCTTTGGGTCCGGGAGCTACACCTTC
. . TRBJ2-2 TRBV10-1 CASSESMVGELFF TGCGCCAGCAGTGAGTCGATGGTCGGGGAGCTGTTTTTT
. TRBD1 TRBJ2-7 TRBV5-8 CASNPGQGFPYEQYF TGTGCCAGCAACCCGGGACAGGGGTTTCCCTACGAGCAGTACTTC
once . TRBJ2-5 TRBV13 CASSVGLGETQYF TGTGCCAGCAGTGTGGGATTAGGGGAGACCCAGTACTTC
. TRBD1 TRBJ2-3 TRBV15 CATSRGTGITDTQYF TGTGCCACCAGCAGGGGGACAGGGATCACAGATACGCAGTATTTT
. . TRBJ1-2 TRBV15 CATSIFQNYTF TGTGCCACCAGCATTTTTCAGAACTACACCTTC
. . TRBJ2-7 TRBV27 CASSLSFGGLYEQYF TGTGCCAGCAGTTTATCATTCGGGGGGCTTTACGAGCAGTACTTC
. TRBD1 TRBJ1-2 TRBV7-6 CASSLGRGLKLSNYGYTF TGTGCCAGCAGCTTAGGGAGGGGGCTTAAATTGTCTAACTATGGCTACACCTTC
. . TRBJ2-3 TRBV7-2 CASSLASTTDTQYF TGTGCCAGCAGCTTAGCGTCGACCACAGATACGCAGTATTTT
. . TRBJ1-5 TRBV2 CASSELGAQVLSNQPQHF TGTGCCAGCAGTGAACTCGGGGCACAGGTCCTTAGCAATCAGCCCCAGCATTTT
. TRBD1 TRBJ1-1 TRBV24-1 CATSPGQGMSTEAFF TGTGCCACCAGCCCGGGACAGGGGATGAGCACTGAAGCTTTCTTT
. . TRBJ2-7 TRBV4-1 CASSQGPGQVPREQYF TGCGCCAGCAGCCAAGGTCCCGGACAAGTTCCTCGGGAGCAGTACTTC
. . TRBJ2-1 TRBV11-3 CASSLESGYNNEQFF TGTGCCAGCAGCTTGGAAAGCGGGTATAACAATGAGCAGTTCTTC
. . TRBJ1-6 TRBV6-5 CATKRGGNSPLHF TGTGCCACCAAGAGGGGCGGGAATTCACCCCTCCACTTT
. . TRBJ1-4 TRBV4-2 CASSQVGSRNEKLFF TGTGCCAGCAGCCAAGTTGGCAGTCGAAATGAAAAACTGTTTTTT
. . TRBJ2-7 TRBV28 CASSLPRYPYEQYF TGTGCCAGCAGTTTACCCAGGTACCCCTACGAGCAGTACTTC